Listed below are T cell receptor beta chains from one sample, sequenced in a study of blood T cells in healthy people across ages. TCRdb fed the 5' RACE reads into MiXCR, producing one record per CDR3 protein. Altogether over 1.5 million distinct CDR3 sequences are present, less than 50% being singletons, with the ten largest covering approximately 2%. The specimen was blood. These receptors all come from a woman in her forties in good health. Each CDR3 is given with its conserved first and last residue. The order of the fields is CDR3 DNA, CDR3 protein, clone size, D gene, V gene, J gene. The D gene is left open where the match is weak. Only part of the rows carry a size: once, few, many, or a class if the clone is expanded.

CDR3 DNA: TGTGCCAGCGGCCCCCTCTTAGAGTCCTCAGGGCGCTCCCACTTT
CDR3 protein: CASGPLLESSGRSHF
clone size: once
D gene: NA
V gene: TRBV28
J gene: TRBJ1-6

CDR3 DNA: TGTGCCATCAGTGAGGGACAGGGGAGGAGCACTGAAGCTTTCTTT
CDR3 protein: CAISEGQGRSTEAFF
clone size: NA
D gene: TRBD1
V gene: TRBV10-3
J gene: TRBJ1-1

CDR3 DNA: TGTGCCAGCAGTTTAAGTGGCAGGGCGCCCACTGAAGCTTTCTTT
CDR3 protein: CASSLSGRAPTEAFF
clone size: NA
D gene: NA
V gene: TRBV28
J gene: TRBJ1-1

CDR3 DNA: TGCGCCAGCAGGGCCTTAGGACGGCTCGATTATAATTCACCCCTCCACTTT
CDR3 protein: CASRALGRLDYNSPLHF
clone size: NA
D gene: NA
V gene: TRBV5-1
J gene: TRBJ1-6

CDR3 DNA: TGTGCCAGCAGTGAACAGCGGGGGCAAGGGACCCAGTACTTC
CDR3 protein: CASSEQRGQGTQYF
clone size: NA
D gene: TRBD2
V gene: TRBV2
J gene: TRBJ2-5

CDR3 DNA: TGTGCCAGCAGTTACGGGACTAGCGGGGGGGGTGAGACCCAGTACTTC
CDR3 protein: CASSYGTSGGGETQYF
clone size: NA
D gene: TRBD2
V gene: TRBV6-5
J gene: TRBJ2-5

CDR3 DNA: TGCAGTGCTAGAGATTTGCGGGGGAACACAGATACGCAGTATTTT
CDR3 protein: CSARDLRGNTDTQYF
clone size: NA
D gene: TRBD2
V gene: TRBV20-1
J gene: TRBJ2-3

CDR3 DNA: TGTGCCAGCAGCTCCTCCCACAGGAGATCCTACGAGCAGTACTTC
CDR3 protein: CASSSSHRRSYEQYF
clone size: NA
D gene: NA
V gene: TRBV27
J gene: TRBJ2-7

CDR3 DNA: TGTGCCAGCAGTTTCGACAGTCGGATCGGCGAGCAGTACTTC
CDR3 protein: CASSFDSRIGEQYF
clone size: NA
D gene: NA
V gene: TRBV7-9
J gene: TRBJ2-7

CDR3 DNA: TGCAGTGCTAACCGGGACACAACGGAGCGGTCGCCCCAGCATTTT
CDR3 protein: CSANRDTTERSPQHF
clone size: NA
D gene: NA
V gene: TRBV20-1
J gene: TRBJ1-5

CDR3 DNA: TGTGCCAGCAGGCAAGACAGAGGCCTAGCCAAAAACATTCAGTACTTC
CDR3 protein: CASRQDRGLAKNIQYF
clone size: NA
D gene: NA
V gene: TRBV7-2
J gene: TRBJ2-4

CDR3 DNA: TGCGCCAGCAGCTCCGGGGGTGGTGGGGCCAACGTCCTGACTTTC
CDR3 protein: CASSSGGGGANVLTF
clone size: few
D gene: NA
V gene: TRBV5-1
J gene: TRBJ2-6